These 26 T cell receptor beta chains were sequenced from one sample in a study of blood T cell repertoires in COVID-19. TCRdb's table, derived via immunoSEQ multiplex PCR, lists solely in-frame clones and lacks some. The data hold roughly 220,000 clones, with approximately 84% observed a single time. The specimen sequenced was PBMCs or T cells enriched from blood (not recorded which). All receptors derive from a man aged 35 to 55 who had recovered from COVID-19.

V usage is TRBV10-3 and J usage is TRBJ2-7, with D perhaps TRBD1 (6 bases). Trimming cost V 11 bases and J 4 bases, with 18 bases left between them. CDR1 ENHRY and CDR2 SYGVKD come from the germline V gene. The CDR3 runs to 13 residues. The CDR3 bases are TGTGCCCTCTCAGGGGACGAAAGGTACGAGCAGTACTTC. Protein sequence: CALSGDERYEQYF.

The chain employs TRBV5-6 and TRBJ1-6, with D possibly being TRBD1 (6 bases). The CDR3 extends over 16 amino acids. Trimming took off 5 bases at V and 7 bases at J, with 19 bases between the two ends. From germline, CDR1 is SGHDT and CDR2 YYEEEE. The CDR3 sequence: CASRRQVKVGNSPLHF. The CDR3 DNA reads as TGTGCCAGCAGAAGACAGGTTAAAGTGGGCAATTCACCCCTCCACTTT.

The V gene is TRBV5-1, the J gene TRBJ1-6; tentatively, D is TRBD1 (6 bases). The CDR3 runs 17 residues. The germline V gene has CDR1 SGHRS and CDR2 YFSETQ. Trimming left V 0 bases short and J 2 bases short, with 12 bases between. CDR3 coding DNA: TGCGCCAGCAGCTTGGAGACAGGCTTCCCCTATAATTCACCCCTCCACTTT. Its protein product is CASSLETGFPYNSPLHF.

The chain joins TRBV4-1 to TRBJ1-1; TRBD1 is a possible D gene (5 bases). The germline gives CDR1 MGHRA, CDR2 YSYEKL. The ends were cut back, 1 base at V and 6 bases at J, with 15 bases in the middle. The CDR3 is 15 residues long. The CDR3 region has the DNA TGCGCCAGCAGCCAAGGTTCAGCAGGGATCGCTGAAGCTTTCTTT. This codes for CASSQGSAGIAEAFF.

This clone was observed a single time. The CDR3 here is CASSEALTGTEAFF. Written as DNA, the CDR3 is TGTGCCAGCAGTGAAGCGCTAACTGGCACTGAAGCTTTCTTT. This chain uses TRBV2 with TRBJ1-1, with no clear D. Trimming cost V 0 bases and J 4 bases, with 9 bases left between them. Germline V gene data show CDR1 as SNHLY and CDR2 as FYNNEI. The CDR3 runs to 14 residues.

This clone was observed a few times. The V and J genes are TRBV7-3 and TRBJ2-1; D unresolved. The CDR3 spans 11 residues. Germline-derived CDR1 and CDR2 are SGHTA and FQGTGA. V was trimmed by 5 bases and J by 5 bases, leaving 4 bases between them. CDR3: CASSINNEQFF. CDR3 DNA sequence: TGTGCCAGCAGCATTAACAATGAGCAGTTCTTC.

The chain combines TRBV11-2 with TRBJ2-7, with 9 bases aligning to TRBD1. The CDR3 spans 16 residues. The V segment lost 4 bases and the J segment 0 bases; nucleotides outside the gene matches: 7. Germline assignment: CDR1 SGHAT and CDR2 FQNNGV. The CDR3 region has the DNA TGTGCCAGCAGCTCCCACCGGGACAGGGTCTCCTACGAGCAGTACTTC. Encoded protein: CASSSHRDRVSYEQYF.

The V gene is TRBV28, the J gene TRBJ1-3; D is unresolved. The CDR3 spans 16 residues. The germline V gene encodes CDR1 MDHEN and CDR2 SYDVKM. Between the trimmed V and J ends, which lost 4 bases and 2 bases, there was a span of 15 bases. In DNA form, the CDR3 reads TGTGCCAGCAGTTCCTCCCGGGAGGGCACTGGAAACACCATATATTTT. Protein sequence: CASSSSREGTGNTIYF.

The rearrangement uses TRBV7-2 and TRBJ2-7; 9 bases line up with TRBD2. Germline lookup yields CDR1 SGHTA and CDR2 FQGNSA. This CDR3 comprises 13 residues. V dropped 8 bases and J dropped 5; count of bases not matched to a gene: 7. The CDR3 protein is CASARSGRHEQYF. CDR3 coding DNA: TGTGCCAGCGCCCGGAGCGGGAGGCACGAGCAGTACTTC.

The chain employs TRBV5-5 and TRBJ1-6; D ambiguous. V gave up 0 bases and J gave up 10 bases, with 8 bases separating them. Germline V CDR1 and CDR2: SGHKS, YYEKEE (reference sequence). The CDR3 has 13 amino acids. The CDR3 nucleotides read TGTGCCAGCAGCTTGGCCGAGGTATCACCCCTCCACTTT. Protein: CASSLAEVSPLHF.

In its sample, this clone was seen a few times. CDR3: CASGFRDRGRAEAFF. The CDR3 bases are TGTGCTAGTGGTTTCCGGGACAGGGGGCGCGCTGAAGCTTTCTTT. The chain combines TRBV12-5 with TRBJ1-1, with 12 bases lining up with TRBD1. The CDR3 is 15 amino acids. The V segment lost 3 bases and the J segment 6 bases; nucleotides outside the gene matches: 5. CDR1 is LGHNT and CDR2 is FRNRAP in the germline V gene. Complete variable domain (other parts from reference TRBV12-5 and TRBJ1-1): DARVTQTPRHKVTEMGQEVTMRCQPILGHNTVFWYRQTMMQGLELLAYFRNRAPLDDSGMPKDRFSAEMPDATLATLKIQPSEPRDSAVYFCASGFRDRGRAEAFFGQGTRLTVV.

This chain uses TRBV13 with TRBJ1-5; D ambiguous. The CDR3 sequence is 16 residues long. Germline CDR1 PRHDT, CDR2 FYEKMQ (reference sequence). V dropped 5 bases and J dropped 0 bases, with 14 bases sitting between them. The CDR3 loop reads CASSRAALYSNQPQHF. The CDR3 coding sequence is TGTGCCAGCAGCCGAGCCGCCCTTTATAGCAATCAGCCCCAGCATTTT.

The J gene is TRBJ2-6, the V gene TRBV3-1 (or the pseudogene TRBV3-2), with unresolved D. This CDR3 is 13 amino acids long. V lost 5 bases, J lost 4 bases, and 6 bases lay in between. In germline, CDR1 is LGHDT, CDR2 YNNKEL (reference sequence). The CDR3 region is CASSAQGANVLTF. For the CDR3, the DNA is TGTGCCAGCAGCGCACAGGGGGCCAACGTCCTGACTTTC.

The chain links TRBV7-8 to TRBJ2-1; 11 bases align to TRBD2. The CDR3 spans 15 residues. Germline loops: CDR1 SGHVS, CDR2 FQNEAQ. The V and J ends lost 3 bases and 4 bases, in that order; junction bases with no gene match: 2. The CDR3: CASSLGLAEYNEQFF. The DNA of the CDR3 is TGTGCCAGCAGCTTGGGACTAGCGGAATACAATGAGCAGTTCTTC.

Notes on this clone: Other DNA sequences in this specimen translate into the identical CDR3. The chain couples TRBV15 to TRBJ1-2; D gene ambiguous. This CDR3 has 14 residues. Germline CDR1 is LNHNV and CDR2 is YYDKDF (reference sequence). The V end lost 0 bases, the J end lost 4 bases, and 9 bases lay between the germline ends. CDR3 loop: CATSRDPEGYGYTF. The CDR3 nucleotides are TGTGCCACCAGCAGAGATCCGGAGGGCTATGGCTACACCTTC.

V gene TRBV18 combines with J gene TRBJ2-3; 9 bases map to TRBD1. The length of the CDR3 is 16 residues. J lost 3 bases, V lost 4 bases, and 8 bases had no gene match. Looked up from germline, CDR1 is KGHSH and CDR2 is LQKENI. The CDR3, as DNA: TGTGCCAGCTCACTATTACCGGGACAGGGAACAGATACGCAGTATTTT. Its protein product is CASSLLPGQGTDTQYF.

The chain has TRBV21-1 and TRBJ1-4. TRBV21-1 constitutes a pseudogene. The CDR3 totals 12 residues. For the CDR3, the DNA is TGTGCCAGCAGCAAAGAGGCAGGAGGACTGTTTTTT. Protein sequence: CASSKEAGGLFF.

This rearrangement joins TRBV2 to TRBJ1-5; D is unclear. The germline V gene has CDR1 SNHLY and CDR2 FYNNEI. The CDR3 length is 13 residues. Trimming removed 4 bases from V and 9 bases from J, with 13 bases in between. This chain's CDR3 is CASSGGSGWPQHF. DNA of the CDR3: TGTGCCAGCAGTGGCGGCAGCGGATGGCCCCAGCATTTT.

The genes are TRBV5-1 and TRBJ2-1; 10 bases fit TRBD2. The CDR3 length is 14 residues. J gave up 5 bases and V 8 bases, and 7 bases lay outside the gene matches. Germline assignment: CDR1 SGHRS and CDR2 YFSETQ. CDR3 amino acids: CASVTSGLDNEQFF. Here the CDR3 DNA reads TGCGCCAGTGTGACTAGCGGGCTCGACAATGAGCAGTTCTTC.

The CDR3: CASRTGTGTNEQYF. In nucleotides, the CDR3 is TGTGCCAGCAGAACCGGGACAGGGACCAACGAGCAGTACTTC. V usage is TRBV5-6 and J usage is TRBJ2-7; 9 nucleotides align to TRBD1. V lost 5 bases and J lost 5; bases outside the gene matches: 8. The germline V gene encodes CDR1 SGHDT and CDR2 YYEEEE. The CDR3 contains 14 residues.

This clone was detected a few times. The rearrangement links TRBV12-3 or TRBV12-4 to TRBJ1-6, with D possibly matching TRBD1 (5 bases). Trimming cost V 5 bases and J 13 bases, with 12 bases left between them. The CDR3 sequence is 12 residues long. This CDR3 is CASSPRGLPLHF. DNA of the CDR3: TGTGCCAGCAGTCCTAGGGGATTGCCCCTCCACTTT.

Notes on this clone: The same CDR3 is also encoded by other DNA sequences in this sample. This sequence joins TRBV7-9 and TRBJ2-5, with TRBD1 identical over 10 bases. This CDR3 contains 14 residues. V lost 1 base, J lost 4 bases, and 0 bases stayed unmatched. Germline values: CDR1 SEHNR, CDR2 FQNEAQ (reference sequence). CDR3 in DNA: TGTGCCAGCAGCTTAGGGACAGGGGGAGAGACCCAGTACTTC. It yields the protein CASSLGTGGETQYF.

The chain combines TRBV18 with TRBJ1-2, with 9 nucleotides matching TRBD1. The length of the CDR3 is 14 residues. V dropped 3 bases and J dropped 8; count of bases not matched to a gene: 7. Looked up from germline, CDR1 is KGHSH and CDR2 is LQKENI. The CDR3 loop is CASSPGGQGEGYTF. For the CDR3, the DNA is TGTGCCAGCTCACCGGGGGGACAGGGTGAAGGCTACACCTTC.

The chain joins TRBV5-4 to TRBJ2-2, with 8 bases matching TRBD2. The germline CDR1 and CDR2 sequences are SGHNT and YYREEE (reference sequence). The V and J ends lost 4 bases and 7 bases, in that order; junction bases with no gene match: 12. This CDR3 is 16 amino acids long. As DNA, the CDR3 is TGTGCCAGCAGCCAGGCCCTAGCGGGCCCGGGCGGGGAGCTGTTTTTT. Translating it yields CASSQALAGPGGELFF.

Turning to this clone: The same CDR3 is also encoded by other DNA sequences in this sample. The CDR3 region is CASSSGQGGYGYTF. CDR3 nucleotide sequence: TGCGCCAGCAGTTCAGGACAGGGGGGCTATGGCTACACCTTC. The rearrangement joins TRBV5-1 to TRBJ1-2; TRBD1 matches 10 bases. The trim removed 5 bases at V and 4 bases at J, leaving 5 bases unmatched. The germline V gene encodes CDR1 SGHRS and CDR2 YFSETQ. There are 14 residues in the CDR3. The whole variable domain, filled in from reference TRBV5-1 and TRBJ1-2, reads KAGVTQTPRYLIKTRGQQVTLSCSPISGHRSVSWYQQTPGQGLQFLFEYFSETQRNKGNFPGRFSGRQFSNSRSEMNVSTLELGDSALYLCASSSGQGGYGYTFGSGTRLTVV.

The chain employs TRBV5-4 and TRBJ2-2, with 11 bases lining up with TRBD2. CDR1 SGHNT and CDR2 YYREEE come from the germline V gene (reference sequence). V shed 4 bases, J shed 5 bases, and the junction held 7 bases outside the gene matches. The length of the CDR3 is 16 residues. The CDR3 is CASSQETSGVTGELFF. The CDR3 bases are TGTGCCAGCAGCCAGGAGACTAGCGGGGTAACCGGGGAGCTGTTTTTT.